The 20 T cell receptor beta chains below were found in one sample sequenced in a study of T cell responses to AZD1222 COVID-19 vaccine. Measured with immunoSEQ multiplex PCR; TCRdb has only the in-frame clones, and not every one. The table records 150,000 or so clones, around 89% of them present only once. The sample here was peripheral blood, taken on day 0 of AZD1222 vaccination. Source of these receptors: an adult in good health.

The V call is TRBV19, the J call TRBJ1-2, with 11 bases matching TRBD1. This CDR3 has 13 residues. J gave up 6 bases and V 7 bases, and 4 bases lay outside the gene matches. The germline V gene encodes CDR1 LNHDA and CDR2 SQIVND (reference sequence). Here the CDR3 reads CASTDRGRDGYTF. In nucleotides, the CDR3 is TGTGCCAGTACGGACAGGGGGCGAGATGGCTACACCTTC.

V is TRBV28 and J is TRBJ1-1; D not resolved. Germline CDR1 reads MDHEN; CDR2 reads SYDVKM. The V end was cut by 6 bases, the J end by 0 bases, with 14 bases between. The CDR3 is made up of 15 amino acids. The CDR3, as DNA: TGTGCCAGCAGCCGATGGGAAAGATTGAACACTGAAGCTTTCTTT. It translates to CASSRWERLNTEAFF. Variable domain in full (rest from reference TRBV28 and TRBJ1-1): DVKVTQSSRYLVKRTGEKVFLECVQDMDHENMFWYRQDPGLGLRLIYFSYDVKMKEKGDIPEGYSVSREKKERFSLILESASTNQTSMYLCASSRWERLNTEAFFGQGTRLTVV.

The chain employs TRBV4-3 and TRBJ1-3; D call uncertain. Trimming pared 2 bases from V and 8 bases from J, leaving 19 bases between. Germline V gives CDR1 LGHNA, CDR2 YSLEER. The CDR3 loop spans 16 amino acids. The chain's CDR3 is CASSQKQSKPWDTIYF. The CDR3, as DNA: TGCGCCAGCAGCCAAAAACAATCCAAGCCCTGGGACACCATATATTTT.

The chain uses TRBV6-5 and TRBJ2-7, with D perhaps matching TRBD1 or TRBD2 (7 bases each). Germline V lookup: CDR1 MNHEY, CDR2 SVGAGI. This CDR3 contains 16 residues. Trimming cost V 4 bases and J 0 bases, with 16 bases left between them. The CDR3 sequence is CASSWGGGGSSYEQYF. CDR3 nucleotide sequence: TGTGCCAGCAGTTGGGGAGGGGGCGGGAGCTCCTACGAGCAGTACTTC.

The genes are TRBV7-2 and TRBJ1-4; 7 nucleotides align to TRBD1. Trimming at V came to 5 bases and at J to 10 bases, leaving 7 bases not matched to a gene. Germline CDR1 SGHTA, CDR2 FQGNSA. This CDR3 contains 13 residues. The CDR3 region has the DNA TGTGCCAGCAGCCTCCGACAGGGCGGAAAACTGTTTTTT. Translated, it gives CASSLRQGGKLFF.

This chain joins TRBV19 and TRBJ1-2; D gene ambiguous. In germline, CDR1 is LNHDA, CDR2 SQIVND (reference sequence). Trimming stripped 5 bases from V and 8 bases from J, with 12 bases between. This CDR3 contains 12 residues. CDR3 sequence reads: CASSELREGYTF. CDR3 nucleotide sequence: TGTGCCAGTAGTGAACTCCGGGAAGGCTACACCTTC. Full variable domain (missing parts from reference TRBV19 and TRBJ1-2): DGGITQSPKYLFRKEGQNVTLSCEQNLNHDAMYWYRQDPGQGLRLIYYSQIVNDFQKGDIAEGYSVSREKKESFPLTVTSAQKNPTAFYLCASSELREGYTFGSGTRLTVV.

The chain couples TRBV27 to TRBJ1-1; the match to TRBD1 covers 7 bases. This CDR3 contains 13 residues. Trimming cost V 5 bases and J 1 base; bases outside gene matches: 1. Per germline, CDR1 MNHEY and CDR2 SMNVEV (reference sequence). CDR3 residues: CASSRQGNTEAFF. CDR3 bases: TGTGCCAGCAGTAGACAGGGGAACACTGAAGCTTTCTTT.

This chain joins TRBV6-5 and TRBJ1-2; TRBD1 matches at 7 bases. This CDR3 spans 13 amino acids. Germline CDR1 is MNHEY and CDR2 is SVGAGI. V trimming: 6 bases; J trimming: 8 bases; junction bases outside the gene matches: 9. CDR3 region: CASRIDRARGYTF. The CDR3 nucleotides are TGTGCCAGCAGAATAGACAGGGCCCGGGGCTACACCTTC.

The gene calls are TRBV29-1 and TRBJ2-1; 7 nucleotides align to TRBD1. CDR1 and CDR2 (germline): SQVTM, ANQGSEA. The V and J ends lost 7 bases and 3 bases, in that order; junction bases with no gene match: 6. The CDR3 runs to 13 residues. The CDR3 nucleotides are TGCAGCGCTCGACAGGGTAACTACAATGAGCAGTTCTTC. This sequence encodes CSARQGNYNEQFF.

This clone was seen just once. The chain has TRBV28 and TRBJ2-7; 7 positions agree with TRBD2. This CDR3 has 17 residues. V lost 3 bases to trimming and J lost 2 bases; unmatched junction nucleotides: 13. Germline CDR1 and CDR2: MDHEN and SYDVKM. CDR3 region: CASSFVNLGEGTYEQYF. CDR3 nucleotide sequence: TGTGCCAGCAGTTTCGTGAATCTCGGGGAGGGGACCTACGAGCAGTACTTC.

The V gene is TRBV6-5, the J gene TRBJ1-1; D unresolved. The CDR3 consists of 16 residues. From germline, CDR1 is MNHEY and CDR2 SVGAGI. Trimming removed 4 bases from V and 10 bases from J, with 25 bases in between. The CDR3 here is CASSSFLELGGRRAFF. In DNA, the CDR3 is TGTGCCAGCAGTTCCTTCCTCGAATTGGGAGGGAGGCGAGCTTTCTTT.

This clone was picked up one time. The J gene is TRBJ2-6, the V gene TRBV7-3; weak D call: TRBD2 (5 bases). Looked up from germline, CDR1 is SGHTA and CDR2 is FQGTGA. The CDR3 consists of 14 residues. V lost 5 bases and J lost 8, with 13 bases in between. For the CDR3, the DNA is TGTGCCAGCAGCGCAACGGGGATAACCAACGTCCTGACTTTC. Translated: CASSATGITNVLTF.

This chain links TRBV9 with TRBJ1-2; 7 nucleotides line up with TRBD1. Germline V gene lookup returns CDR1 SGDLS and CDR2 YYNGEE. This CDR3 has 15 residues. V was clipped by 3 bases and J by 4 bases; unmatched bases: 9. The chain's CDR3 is CASSGQGSGGYGYTF. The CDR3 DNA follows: TGTGCCAGCAGCGGACAGGGATCAGGGGGCTATGGCTACACCTTC. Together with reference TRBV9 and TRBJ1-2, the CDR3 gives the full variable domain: DSGVTQTPKHLITATGQRVTLRCSPRSGDLSVYWYQQSLDQGLQFLIQYYNGEERAKGNILERFSAQQFPDLHSELNLSSLELGDSALYFCASSGQGSGGYGYTFGSGTRLTVV.

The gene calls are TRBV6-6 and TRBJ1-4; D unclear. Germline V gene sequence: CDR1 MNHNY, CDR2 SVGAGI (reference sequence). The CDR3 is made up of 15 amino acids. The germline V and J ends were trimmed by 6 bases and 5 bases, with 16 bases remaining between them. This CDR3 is CASRPPEGGNEKLFF. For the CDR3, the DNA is TGTGCCAGCAGACCGCCTGAGGGTGGGAATGAAAAACTGTTTTTT.

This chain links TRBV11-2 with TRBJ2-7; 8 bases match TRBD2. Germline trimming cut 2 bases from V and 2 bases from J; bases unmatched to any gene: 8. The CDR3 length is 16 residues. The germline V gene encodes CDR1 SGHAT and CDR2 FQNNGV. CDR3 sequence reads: CASSLYSGGIPYEQYF. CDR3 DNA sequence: TGTGCCAGCAGCTTATATTCGGGGGGGATTCCCTACGAGCAGTACTTC.

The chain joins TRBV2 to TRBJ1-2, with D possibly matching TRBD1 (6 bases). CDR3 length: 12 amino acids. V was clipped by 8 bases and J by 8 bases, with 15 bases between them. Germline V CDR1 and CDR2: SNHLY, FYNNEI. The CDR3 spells CASGRGGRGYTF. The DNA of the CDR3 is TGTGCCAGCGGCAGAGGGGGTAGAGGCTACACCTTC.

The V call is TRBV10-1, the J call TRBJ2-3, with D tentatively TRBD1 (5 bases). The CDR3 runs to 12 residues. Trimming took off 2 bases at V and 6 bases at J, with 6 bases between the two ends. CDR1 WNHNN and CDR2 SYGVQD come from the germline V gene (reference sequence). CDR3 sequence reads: CASSERGDTQYF. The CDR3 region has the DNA TGCGCCAGCAGTGAGAGGGGTGATACGCAGTATTTT.

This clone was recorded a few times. The CDR3 here is CASSLSTGTLTYEQYF. The CDR3 DNA is TGCGCCAGCAGCTTGTCGACAGGGACCTTAACCTACGAGCAGTACTTC. This chain uses TRBV5-1 with TRBJ2-7; 7 bases fit TRBD1. The CDR3 has 16 residues. Per germline, CDR1 SGHRS and CDR2 YFSETQ. V lost 1 base and J lost 2; bases outside the gene matches: 9. The variable domain in full, completed from reference TRBV5-1 and TRBJ2-7, reads KAGVTQTPRYLIKTRGQQVTLSCSPISGHRSVSWYQQTPGQGLQFLFEYFSETQRNKGNFPGRFSGRQFSNSRSEMNVSTLELGDSALYLCASSLSTGTLTYEQYFGPGTRLTVT.

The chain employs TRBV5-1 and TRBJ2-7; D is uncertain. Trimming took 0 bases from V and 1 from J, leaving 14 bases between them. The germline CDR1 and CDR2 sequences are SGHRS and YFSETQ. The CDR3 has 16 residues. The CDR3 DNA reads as TGCGCCAGCAGCTTGGCCTTATCCGGACGGTCCTACGAGCAGTACTTC. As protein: CASSLALSGRSYEQYF.

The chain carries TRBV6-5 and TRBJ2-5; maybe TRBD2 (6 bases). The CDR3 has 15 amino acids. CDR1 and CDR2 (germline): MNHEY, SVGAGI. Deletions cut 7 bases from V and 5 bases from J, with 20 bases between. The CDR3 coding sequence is TGTGCCAGCACCTTGGGGCCGGGGGACGTGGAGACCCAGTACTTC. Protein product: CASTLGPGDVETQYF.